One sample yielded the 25 T cell receptor beta chains listed below, sequenced in a study of T cell repertoires in cytomegalovirus infection. Each CDR3 protein is one row after TCRdb ran MiXCR on the reads. The sample records about 830,000 distinct CDR3 sequences, less than 35% being singletons. Their recognized antigens are unknown. The input for sequencing was cultured CD8+ T cells from PBMCs, taken from culture after CMV antigen stimulation. Receptors originate from a human donor in good health (CMV status not recorded). Some clones in this sample may be carry-over from other donors' samples.

V gene TRBV7-9 combines with J gene TRBJ2-5; D may match TRBD1 or TRBD2 (7 bases each). The germline V and J ends were trimmed by 5 bases and 5 bases, with 15 bases remaining between them. The CDR3 runs 14 residues. The germline gives CDR1 SEHNR, CDR2 FQNEAQ (reference sequence). CDR3 protein: CASSPTQGGETQYF. CDR3 nucleotide sequence: TGTGCCAGCAGCCCTACGCAGGGGGGGGAGACCCAGTACTTC.

This clonotype has a single count. The gene calls are TRBV9 and TRBJ2-2, with 14 nucleotides matching TRBD2. The J segment lost 6 bases and the V segment lost 3 bases, leaving 4 bases of the junction unmatched. Germline CDR1 and CDR2: SGDLS and YYNGEE. This CDR3 contains 16 residues. The chain's CDR3 is CASSGLAGGLPGELFF. The CDR3 DNA is TGTGCCAGCAGCGGACTAGCGGGGGGGCTCCCCGGGGAGCTGTTTTTT.

This rearrangement joins TRBV5-6 to TRBJ1-2, with unresolved D. Between the trimmed V and J ends, which lost 0 bases and 4 bases, there was a span of 7 bases. CDR1 SGHDT and CDR2 YYEEEE come from the germline V gene. CDR3 length: 13 amino acids. CDR3 protein: CASSLELIYGYTF. DNA for the CDR3: TGTGCCAGCAGCTTGGAGCTAATCTATGGCTACACCTTC.

CDR3 amino acids: CASSLVGSDTEAFF. The CDR3 DNA is TGTGCCAGCAGCTTAGTAGGGTCGGACACTGAAGCTTTCTTT. The J gene is TRBJ1-1, the V gene TRBV7-9; D uncertain. CDR3 length: 14 residues. Germline CDR1 reads SEHNR; CDR2 reads FQNEAQ (reference sequence). Trimming shortened V by 1 base and J by 3 bases, and 9 bases separated the two germline ends.

The chain employs TRBV28 and TRBJ1-1, with D uncertain. The germline V gene encodes CDR1 MDHEN and CDR2 SYDVKM. Trimming took 8 bases from V and 11 from J, leaving 18 bases between them. CDR3 length: 12 residues. The CDR3 DNA reads TGTGCCAGCGGGATCACGTCCCGTGAGGCTTTCTTT. Its translation: CASGITSREAFF.

This clonotype was counted between two and nine times. The chain is built from TRBV4-1 and TRBJ2-5; 9 nucleotides align to TRBD1. The CDR3 covers 16 residues. V trimming: 4 bases; J trimming: 3 bases; junction bases outside the gene matches: 9. Germline V lookup: CDR1 MGHRA, CDR2 YSYEKL. In nucleotides, the CDR3 is TGCGCCAGCAGCCCTCCCGGGACAGGGTACGAAGAGACCCAGTACTTC. This translates into CASSPPGTGYEETQYF.

The J gene is TRBJ1-1, the V gene TRBV20-1, with D uncertain. The CDR3 loop spans 12 amino acids. Trimming removed 0 bases at V and 5 bases at J, with 7 bases between. Germline-derived CDR1 and CDR2 are DFQATT and SNEGSKA (reference sequence). CDR3 amino acids: CSARDLRTEAFF. Written as DNA, the CDR3 is TGCAGTGCTAGAGATCTGCGGACTGAAGCTTTCTTT.

This clonotype has just a few counts. The chain joins TRBV7-9 to TRBJ1-2; D ambiguous. Germline loops: CDR1 SEHNR, CDR2 FQNEAQ (reference sequence). V shed 1 base and J shed 7 bases, with 10 bases lying between them. CDR3 size: 13 residues. Here the CDR3 reads CASSLDLPPGYTF. The CDR3 nucleotides read TGTGCCAGCAGCTTAGACTTACCTCCTGGCTACACCTTC.

This clonotype occurred a few times. The gene calls are TRBV3-1 and TRBJ1-2; TRBD1 agrees at 7 bases. The V gene's germline CDR1 is LGHDT and CDR2 YNNKEL (reference sequence). Trimming cost V 4 bases and J 9 bases; bases outside gene matches: 5. The CDR3 totals 12 residues. Here the CDR3 DNA reads TGTGCCAGCAGCCGGGACAGTGGTAGCTACACCTTC. It specifies CASSRDSGSYTF.

This clonotype was counted between two and nine times. The chain couples TRBV7-9 to TRBJ1-2; D remains unclear. Looked up from germline, CDR1 is SEHNR and CDR2 is FQNEAQ (reference sequence). This CDR3 is built from 16 residues. V dropped 2 bases and J dropped 4 bases, with 17 bases sitting between them. CDR3 coding DNA: TGTGCCAGCAGCTTATTTGAGGGTCGGGGTGTCTATGGCTACACCTTC. As protein: CASSLFEGRGVYGYTF. Looking up the rest from reference TRBV7-9 and TRBJ1-2 gives the full variable domain: DTGVSQNPRHKITKRGQNVTFRCDPISEHNRLYWYRQTLGQGPEFLTYFQNEAQLEKSRLLSDRFSAERPKGSFSTLEIQRTEQGDSAMYLCASSLFEGRGVYGYTFGSGTRLTVV.

This clonotype has only one observation. This sequence joins TRBV27 and TRBJ1-5; D remains unclear. This CDR3 spans 15 amino acids. Germline V lookup: CDR1 MNHEY, CDR2 SMNVEV (reference sequence). The V end lost 0 bases, the J end lost 7 bases, and 13 bases lay between the germline ends. CDR3 nucleotides: TGTGCCAGCAGTTTATCGGGGAGCTGCGGCCAGCCCCAGCATTTT. Translation: CASSLSGSCGQPQHF.

This clonotype appeared a single time. This chain links TRBV6-5 with TRBJ2-4, with 7 nucleotides matching TRBD2. Losses at the gene ends were 0 bases for V and 7 bases for J; bases not matched to a gene: 6. The CDR3 extends over 15 amino acids. CDR1 is MNHEY, CDR2 SVGAGI, per germline. For the CDR3, the DNA is TGTGCCAGCAGTTACTCGATCCAGGGAGGGAACATTCAGTACTTC. Its translation is CASSYSIQGGNIQYF.

The rearrangement links TRBV6-1 to TRBJ2-4; the match to TRBD2 covers 8 bases. The germline gives CDR1 MNHNS, CDR2 SASEGT. The CDR3 has 12 residues. The junction had 8 bases not matched to a gene; V was cut back by 6 bases and J by 13 bases. The CDR3: CASRAGGGIQYF. The CDR3, as DNA: TGTGCCAGCAGAGCCGGGGGGGGTATACAGTACTTC.

This clonotype was observed a few times. The chain carries TRBV6-4 and TRBJ2-3, with 10 bases aligning to TRBD2. Trimming at V came to 2 bases and at J to 6 bases, leaving 8 bases not matched to a gene. Germline lookup yields CDR1 MRHNA and CDR2 SNTAGT. CDR3 length: 16 amino acids. CDR3 DNA: TGTGCCAGCAGTGACCCAGCGGGGGGGCCCAAGGATACGCAGTATTTT. Its protein product is CASSDPAGGPKDTQYF.

This clonotype has more than one count but fewer than ten. The rearrangement uses TRBV7-2 and TRBJ2-7; D might be TRBD1 (5 bases). Germline V gene sequence: CDR1 SGHTA, CDR2 FQGNSA. The CDR3 loop spans 14 amino acids. V lost 3 bases and J lost 0, with 9 bases in between. CDR3 sequence (DNA): TGTGCCAGCAGCTTCGACAGAGTCTCCTACGAGCAGTACTTC. Protein product: CASSFDRVSYEQYF.

Only a few counts were recorded for this clonotype. The J gene is TRBJ2-7, the V gene TRBV27; the D is unclear. CDR1 MNHEY and CDR2 SMNVEV come from the germline V gene (reference sequence). CDR3 length: 13 residues. Trimming shortened V by 5 bases and J by 2 bases, and 10 bases separated the two germline ends. The CDR3 coding sequence is TGTGCCAGCAGTCGGACCGCAACCTACGAGCAGTACTTC. Translated: CASSRTATYEQYF.

Only a few counts were recorded for this clonotype. V and J are TRBV2 and TRBJ1-1; D perhaps matches TRBD1 (5 bases). Germline CDR1 reads SNHLY; CDR2 reads FYNNEI. Between the trimmed V and J ends, which lost 8 bases and 1 base, there was a span of 14 bases. CDR3 length: 14 amino acids. DNA for the CDR3: TGTGCCAGCGGGGGACCACAGGAGAACACTGAAGCTTTCTTT. It specifies CASGGPQENTEAFF.

The chain links TRBV18 to TRBJ1-5; no clear D gene. From germline, CDR1 is KGHSH and CDR2 LQKENI. This CDR3 comprises 15 residues. V dropped 3 bases and J dropped 5 bases, with 14 bases sitting between them. CDR3 coding DNA: TGTGCCAGCTCACCTGCGGCACGGGCTGATCAGCCCCAGCATTTT. It encodes CASSPAARADQPQHF.

In the case of this clonotype: A much larger clonotype is one base distant, so this may be a read error. The chain recombines TRBV14 with TRBJ2-3; 8 positions agree with TRBD2. The CDR3 runs 16 residues. Trimming took 10 bases from V and 4 from J; bases not matched to a gene: 16. From germline, CDR1 is SGHDN and CDR2 FVKESK. The CDR3 DNA reads as TGTGCCACCAGGCAAGGCAGAGCGGGGGCCCCAGATACGCAGTATTTT. It translates to CATRQGRAGAPDTQYF.

This clonotype was seen a few times. A much larger clone differs by one base, so this may be a read error. The rearrangement uses TRBV14 and TRBJ1-2; 7 nucleotides agree with TRBD1. The CDR3 length is 15 residues. With 4 bases clipped from V and 0 bases from J, the junction kept 5 bases outside the gene matches. From germline, CDR1 is SGHDN and CDR2 FVKESK. The CDR3 spells CASSLTGVPNYGYTF. DNA for the CDR3: TGTGCCAGCAGCCTCACAGGGGTCCCTAACTATGGCTACACCTTC.

This clonotype was detected many times. The chain combines TRBV7-9 with TRBJ2-3; D gene unclear. Trimming took 1 base from V and 2 from J, leaving 7 bases between them. Germline CDR1 is SEHNR and CDR2 is FQNEAQ (reference sequence). The CDR3 covers 14 residues. The CDR3 loop reads CASSLVTNTDTQYF. CDR3 coding DNA: TGTGCCAGCAGCTTAGTAACCAACACAGATACGCAGTATTTT.

The genes are TRBV6-1 and TRBJ2-7, with 10 bases that match TRBD2. The CDR3 extends over 17 amino acids. Germline loops: CDR1 MNHNS, CDR2 SASEGT. V dropped 3 bases and J dropped 1; count of bases not matched to a gene: 9. The CDR3 bases are TGTGCCAGCAGTGACCCCCTCTTAGCGGGGGGTTCCTACGAGCAGTACGTC. Translating it yields CASSDPLLAGGSYEQYV.

This clonotype came up many times. The genes are TRBV7-2 and TRBJ2-1, with D unresolved. CDR3 length: 15 amino acids. V shed 5 bases and J shed 0 bases, with 11 bases lying between them. The germline V gene encodes CDR1 SGHTA and CDR2 FQGNSA. Here the CDR3 DNA reads TGTGCCAGCAGCCCCTGGGTGGGCTCCTACAATGAGCAGTTCTTC. Amino acids: CASSPWVGSYNEQFF. Full variable domain (outside the CDR3, taken from reference TRBV7-2 and TRBJ2-1): GAGVSQSPSNKVTEKGKDVELRCDPISGHTALYWYRQSLGQGLEFLIYFQGNSAPDKSGLPSDRFSAERTGGSVSTLTIQRTQQEDSAVYLCASSPWVGSYNEQFFGPGTRLTVL.

The chain recombines TRBV7-9 with TRBJ1-5, with TRBD1 identical over 7 bases. Germline loops: CDR1 SEHNR, CDR2 FQNEAQ (reference sequence). The CDR3 covers 15 residues. With 6 bases clipped from V and 1 base from J, the junction kept 6 bases outside the gene matches. The CDR3 protein is CASRSDRSSNQPQHF. In DNA, the CDR3 is TGTGCCAGCAGGTCGGACAGGTCCAGCAATCAGCCCCAGCATTTT.

V is TRBV6-5 and J is TRBJ2-3, with TRBD2 matching over 12 bases. The CDR3 is 17 amino acids. The germline V gene has CDR1 MNHEY and CDR2 SVGAGI. V trimming: 2 bases; J trimming: 4 bases; junction bases outside the gene matches: 7. The CDR3 here is CASSYLSSGGAPDTQYF. CDR3 DNA: TGTGCCAGCAGTTACCTTTCTAGCGGGGGGGCCCCAGATACGCAGTATTTT.